This TCR beta chain was sequenced during a study of T cell repertoires in cytomegalovirus infection. Study details: HLA-B-restricted CMV epitopes that are well studied were used alongside recently identified HLA-C-restricted ones. It can be stated that public TCR beta signatures indicated CMV infection as well as a matching HLA type. Study-level points and caveats: What dominated the ex vivo response were HLA-C-restricted CMV-specific TCR beta clonotypes. CMV carriers with the relevant HLA were identified by cumulative public TCR beta family frequency.

This clonotype showed up just a few times. What it binds is not known. TCRdb reanalysed the reads using MiXCR and keeps one entry per CDR3 protein. Of about 920,000 distinct CDR3 sequences listed, about 33% are singletons. Here the sequenced sample was cultured CD8+ T cells from PBMCs, taken from culture after CMV antigen stimulation. The sequence was obtained from a human donor in good health (CMV status not recorded). Some clones in this sample may be carry-over from other donors' samples.

The CDR3 loop is CASSFRAGSRTDTQYF. The CDR3 DNA is TGTGCCAGCAGCTTCCGAGCAGGGTCCCGCACAGATACGCAGTATTTT. This sequence joins TRBV7-9 and TRBJ2-3; the D gene is possibly TRBD1 (5 bases). The V gene's germline CDR1 is SEHNR and CDR2 FQNEAQ (reference sequence). The CDR3 is made up of 16 amino acids. The V gene lost 3 bases and the J gene lost 1 base, with 14 bases spanning the gap.